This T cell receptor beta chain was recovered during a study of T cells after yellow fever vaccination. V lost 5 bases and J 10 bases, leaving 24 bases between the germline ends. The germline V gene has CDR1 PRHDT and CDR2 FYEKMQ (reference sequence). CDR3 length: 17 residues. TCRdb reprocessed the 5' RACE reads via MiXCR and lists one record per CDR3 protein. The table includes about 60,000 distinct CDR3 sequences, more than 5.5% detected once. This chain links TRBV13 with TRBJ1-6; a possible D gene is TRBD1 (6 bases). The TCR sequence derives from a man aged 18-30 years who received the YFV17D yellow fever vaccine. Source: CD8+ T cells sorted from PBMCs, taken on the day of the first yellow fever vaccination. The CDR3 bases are TGTGCCAGCAGCCAGGAGGGGGGGGATCCTCGGGACTCACCCCTCCACTTT. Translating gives CASSQEGGDPRDSPLHF.